Below are 28 T cell receptor beta chains sequenced from a single sample in a study of molecular identifiers for immune sequencing clone quantification. In TCRdb, the PCR reads were re-called with MiXCR into one record per CDR3 protein. The repertoire holds a few hundred thousand distinct CDR3 sequences, with about 23% as singletons. Sequencing was carried out using naive CD8+ T cells from blood, with Jurkat cell RNA spiked in. Stated subset: FACS-sorted CD8+CD4-CCR7+CD45RA+ naive T cells. Every receptor here comes from a human donor in good health. Some libraries in this study had Jurkat cell RNA spiked in.

On this clonotype itself: A clone one base away is much larger, so this may be a read error. This sequence joins TRBV2 and TRBJ2-7, with TRBD2 matching 15 bases. Germline lookup yields CDR1 SNHLY and CDR2 FYNNEI. Unmatched junction bases numbered 11, after V lost 8 bases and J lost 6 bases. This CDR3 has 16 residues. CDR3 in DNA: TGTGCCAGCGGCCCGGGACTAGCGGGGGGCATCTGCGAGCAGTACTTC. Protein product: CASGPGLAGGICEQYF. Full variable domain (missing parts from reference TRBV2 and TRBJ2-7): EPEVTQTPSHQVTQMGQEVILRCVPISNHLYFYWYRQILGQKVEFLVSFYNNEISEKSEIFDDQFSVERPDGSNFTLKIRSTKLEDSAMYFCASGPGLAGGICEQYFGPGTRLTVT.

This chain connects TRBV27 to TRBJ2-7; possible D gene TRBD1, 5 bases. V was clipped by 2 bases and J by 0 bases, with 23 bases between them. Per the germline V gene, CDR1 is MNHEY and CDR2 is SMNVEV (reference sequence). The CDR3 contains 19 residues. The CDR3 nucleotides read TGTGCCAGCAGTTTAGGGGCCACTCCGAGCGAGGTCGGCTCCTACGAGCAGTACTTC. Protein product: CASSLGATPSEVGSYEQYF.

The rearrangement links TRBV28 to TRBJ2-7; D is ambiguous. The germline V gene has CDR1 MDHEN and CDR2 SYDVKM. The CDR3 runs 12 residues. V gave up 3 bases and J gave up 6 bases, with 9 bases separating them. Here the CDR3 reads CASSFRTCEQYF. The CDR3 bases are TGTGCCAGCAGTTTCCGAACCTGCGAGCAGTACTTC.

The genes are TRBV6-2 or TRBV6-3 and TRBJ2-2, with 9 nucleotides matching TRBD1. Germline CDR1 reads MNHEY; CDR2 reads SVGEGT. This CDR3 spans 15 amino acids. Losses at the gene ends were 5 bases for V and 4 bases for J; bases not matched to a gene: 5. This chain's CDR3 is CASSPTGGLTGELFF. DNA for the CDR3: TGTGCCAGCAGTCCAACAGGGGGCCTCACCGGGGAGCTGTTTTTT.

Ten or more counts support this clonotype. The chain recombines TRBV7-9 with TRBJ2-3; no reliable D call. Trimming left V 5 bases short and J 2 bases short, with 8 bases between. Per germline, CDR1 SEHNR and CDR2 FQNEAQ (reference sequence). This CDR3 spans 13 amino acids. CDR3 sequence (DNA): TGTGCCAGCAGCCGGGCCGACACAGATACGCAGTATTTT. Translation: CASSRADTDTQYF.

The count of this clonotype is one. A clone one base away is much larger, so this may be a read error. This chain connects TRBV5-3 to TRBJ2-5; 8 bases map to TRBD1. TRBV5-3 counts as an open reading frame of uncertain function. The CDR3 has 15 amino acids. The CDR3 protein is CASTRQGARRETRYF. The CDR3 nucleotides read TGTGCCAGTACCCGGCAGGGGGCTCGGAGAGAGACCCGGTACTTC.

The table lists this clonotype with many counts. This chain links TRBV5-1 with TRBJ2-7; D is unresolved. Looked up from germline, CDR1 is SGHRS and CDR2 is YFSETQ. Trimming cost V 0 bases and J 0 bases, with 10 bases left between them. This CDR3 spans 15 amino acids. In DNA, the CDR3 is TGCGCCAGCAGCTTGGGCGGACGACCCTCCTACGAGCAGTACTTC. This encodes CASSLGGRPSYEQYF.

This clonotype was counted many times. This rearrangement joins TRBV20-1 to TRBJ2-1; D possibly matches TRBD1 or TRBD2 (5 bases each). CDR1 and CDR2 (germline): DFQATT, SNEGSKA (reference sequence). There are 18 residues in the CDR3. V was pared by 5 bases and J by 0 bases, with 23 bases between. This chain's CDR3 is CSAPARDLQPSSYNEQFF. Here the CDR3 DNA reads TGCAGTGCTCCGGCCCGGGACCTCCAACCCAGCTCCTACAATGAGCAGTTCTTC.

To note about this clonotype: The junction differs from germline at one of its ends, possibly a read error. The V and J genes are TRBV4-3 and TRBJ2-7; 8 bases are a match to TRBD1. Germline V gives CDR1 LGHNA, CDR2 YSLEER. CDR3 length: 13 amino acids. Here the CDR3 DNA reads TGCGCCAGCAGCCTCGGGACAGGCTACGAGCGGTACTTC. Its translation: CASSLGTGYERYF.

The rearrangement joins TRBV11-2 to TRBJ2-2, with D perhaps matching TRBD1 (6 bases). Germline V gives CDR1 SGHAT, CDR2 FQNNGV. V dropped 5 bases and J dropped 1 base, with 14 bases sitting between them. The CDR3 totals 16 residues. The chain's CDR3 is CASSQGQNLNTGELFF. In nucleotides, the CDR3 is TGTGCCAGCAGCCAAGGACAGAACCTGAACACCGGGGAGCTGTTTTTT.

As concerns this clonotype: A read error may be the cause here, since a much bigger clone is one base away. Here the CDR3 reads CASSYLAGRADTQYF. In DNA form, the CDR3 reads TGTGCCAGCAGTTACTTAGCGGGACGCGCAGATACGCAGTATTTT. This sequence joins TRBV28 and TRBJ2-3; 8 nucleotides match TRBD2. Germline trimming cut 4 bases from V and 4 bases from J; bases unmatched to any gene: 7. The CDR3 contains 15 residues. The germline gives CDR1 MDHEN, CDR2 SYDVKM.

At least ten counts were recorded for this clonotype. The CDR3 protein is CASSPNRASTDTQYF. As DNA, the CDR3 is TGTGCCAGCAGCCCTAACAGGGCTAGCACAGATACGCAGTATTTT. V usage is TRBV7-9 and J usage is TRBJ2-3, with a weak D call TRBD1 (6 bases). V was cut by 5 bases and J by 0 bases, with 12 bases left in between. CDR3 length: 15 residues. Germline assignment: CDR1 SEHNR and CDR2 FQNEAQ (reference sequence).

In the case of this clonotype: A much larger clone differs from this one at a single base, so this may be a read error. The chain links TRBV2 to TRBJ2-7; TRBD1 agrees at 12 bases. The CDR3 covers 16 residues. The germline gives CDR1 SNHLY, CDR2 FYNNEI. Written as DNA, the CDR3 is TGTACCAGCAGTGAAGTGGGACAGGGGGCGGCCTACGAGCAGTACTTC. Its translation is CTSSEVGQGAAYEQYF.

This clonotype was seen more than once but under ten times. The chain recombines TRBV6-5 with TRBJ2-3; unclear D gene. The CDR3 totals 13 residues. V dropped 5 bases and J dropped 2 bases, with 8 bases sitting between them. Looked up from germline, CDR1 is MNHEY and CDR2 is SVGAGI. The chain's CDR3 is CASSPFVTDTQYF. Written as DNA, the CDR3 is TGTGCCAGCAGTCCTTTCGTCACAGATACGCAGTATTTT.

This chain links TRBV19 with TRBJ1-1, with D possibly matching TRBD1 (6 bases). This CDR3 comprises 15 residues. V was pared by 10 bases and J by 2 bases, with 20 bases between. Germline loops: CDR1 LNHDA, CDR2 SQIVND (reference sequence). This CDR3 reads CATTLGGQPNTEAFF. CDR3 nucleotide sequence: TGTGCCACCACCCTCGGGGGACAACCTAACACTGAAGCTTTCTTT.

This clonotype was counted at least ten times. The rearrangement uses TRBV5-4 and TRBJ2-2; 7 nucleotides align to TRBD1. Per germline, CDR1 SGHNT and CDR2 YYREEE (reference sequence). The CDR3 consists of 13 residues. The V and J ends lost 3 bases and 6 bases, in that order; junction bases with no gene match: 2. The CDR3 region has the DNA TGTGCCAGCAGCTACAGGGGTCCCGGGGAGCTGTTTTTT. Translated: CASSYRGPGELFF.

This chain links TRBV7-8 with TRBJ2-7; 8 bases map to TRBD2. V dropped 2 bases and J dropped 8; count of bases not matched to a gene: 8. Per germline, CDR1 SGHVS and CDR2 FQNEAQ. The CDR3 consists of 14 residues. CDR3 sequence (DNA): TGTGCCAGCAGCTTACTTTCGGGGGGGGGCAAGCAGTACTTC. Translating gives CASSLLSGGGKQYF.

This clonotype was observed a few times. This chain connects TRBV27 to TRBJ2-7; D gene ambiguous. V gave up 1 base and J gave up 3 bases, with 10 bases separating them. There are 14 residues in the CDR3. Germline V gives CDR1 MNHEY, CDR2 SMNVEV (reference sequence). CDR3 in amino acids: CASSLFGRSYEQYF. The CDR3 nucleotides are TGTGCCAGCAGTTTATTTGGCAGGAGCTACGAGCAGTACTTC.

Points on this clonotype: A much larger clone differs by one base, so this may be a read error. The gene calls are TRBV7-2 and TRBJ2-3; D uncertain. This CDR3 has 16 amino acids. CDR1 is SGHTA, CDR2 FQGNSA, per germline. The CDR3 is CAGSLGTDPFTDTQYF. CDR3 DNA: TGTGCCGGCAGCCTGGGCACCGACCCCTTCACAGATACGCAGTATTTT.

This clonotype was recorded a few times. J is TRBJ2-1 and V is TRBV5-1; TRBD2 agrees at 11 bases. Germline V CDR1 and CDR2: SGHRS, YFSETQ. This CDR3 comprises 17 residues. With 4 bases clipped from V and 3 bases from J, the junction kept 9 bases outside the gene matches. The CDR3 sequence is CASSRTSGGLLYNEQFF. In DNA form, the CDR3 reads TGCGCCAGCAGCCGAACTAGCGGGGGCCTCCTCTACAATGAGCAGTTCTTC.

This clonotype was detected a few times. The J gene is TRBJ2-5, the V gene TRBV29-1; 8 bases align to TRBD1. The CDR3 is 14 residues long. V lost 6 bases to trimming and J lost 5 bases; unmatched junction nucleotides: 11. Germline CDR1 is SQVTM and CDR2 is ANQGSEA. The CDR3 DNA is TGCAGCGTGACCTTCAGGGGGCGCGGGGAGACCCAGTACTTC. Translating gives CSVTFRGRGETQYF.

There are many counts of this clonotype. The chain joins TRBV6-5 to TRBJ2-2; D is ambiguous. The CDR3 runs to 14 residues. Germline V gene sequence: CDR1 MNHEY, CDR2 SVGAGI. Deletions cut 2 bases from V and 3 bases from J, with 7 bases between. The DNA of the CDR3 is TGTGCCAGCAGTTACGGTCAATACACCGGGGAGCTGTTTTTT. Amino acids: CASSYGQYTGELFF.

As concerns this clonotype: Possible read error: a much larger clone is one base away. The V and J genes are TRBV9 and TRBJ2-2; D call uncertain. The V end lost 0 bases, the J end lost 5 bases, and 14 bases lay between the germline ends. CDR3 length equals 16 residues. The V gene's germline CDR1 is SGDLS and CDR2 YYNGEE. In DNA, the CDR3 is TGTGCCAGCAGCGTAGTAGGGTGGCTTGGAACCGGGGAGCTGTTTTTT. Amino acids: CASSVVGWLGTGELFF.

In its sample, this clonotype was seen a few times. The chain carries TRBV20-1 and TRBJ2-5; no clear D. This CDR3 has 14 residues. Germline V gene sequence: CDR1 DFQATT, CDR2 SNEGSKA (reference sequence). V was pared by 5 bases and J by 1 base, with 14 bases between. The CDR3 DNA sequence: TGCAGTGCTCGGCCTTCCGGTGGCCAAGAGACCCAGTACTTC. This encodes CSARPSGGQETQYF.

This clonotype was picked up many times. The rearrangement uses TRBV18 and TRBJ2-5; the D is unclear. The CDR3 totals 15 residues. V gave up 4 bases and J gave up 1 base, with 13 bases separating them. CDR1 and CDR2 from the germline V gene are KGHSH and LQKENI. In nucleotides, the CDR3 is TGTGCCAGCTCACAAGTGGGCAGCTTCCAAGAGACCCAGTACTTC. It translates to CASSQVGSFQETQYF.

This clonotype was picked up many times. This rearrangement joins TRBV9 to TRBJ2-3; either TRBD1 or TRBD2 may supply D (5 bases each). Per germline, CDR1 SGDLS and CDR2 YYNGEE. Trimming left V 4 bases short and J 4 bases short, with 19 bases between. The CDR3 consists of 16 residues. The CDR3 protein is CASSPRGGMGADTQYF. The CDR3 DNA follows: TGTGCCAGCAGCCCCCGAGGCGGTATGGGGGCAGATACGCAGTATTTT. The complete variable domain, with remaining parts taken from reference TRBV9 and TRBJ2-3, reads DSGVTQTPKHLITATGQRVTLRCSPRSGDLSVYWYQQSLDQGLQFLIQYYNGEERAKGNILERFSAQQFPDLHSELNLSSLELGDSALYFCASSPRGGMGADTQYFGPGTRLTVL.

The rearrangement links TRBV4-2 to TRBJ2-7, with 13 bases that match TRBD2. V trimming: 4 bases; J trimming: 5 bases; junction bases outside the gene matches: 5. CDR1 is LGHNA, CDR2 YNFKEQ, per germline. The length of the CDR3 is 15 residues. Written as DNA, the CDR3 is TGTGCCAGCAGCCCTGGACTAGCGGGAGCCAACGAGCAGTACTTC. This encodes CASSPGLAGANEQYF.

Of note for this clonotype: A read error may be the cause here, since a much bigger clone is one base away. This chain links TRBV14 with TRBJ1-3; D not resolved. V gave up 6 bases and J gave up 0 bases, with 15 bases separating them. The germline V gene encodes CDR1 SGHDN and CDR2 FVKESK. This CDR3 is built from 16 residues. DNA for the CDR3: TGTGCCAGCAGTGTCGATTGGCGTCGCTCTGGAAACACCATATATTTT. This encodes CASSVDWRRSGNTIYF.